The text below deals with one T cell receptor beta chain. These data are taken from a study of shared clonotypes between healthy human individuals. Looked up from germline, CDR1 is SEHNR and CDR2 is FQNEAQ (reference sequence). CDR3 length: 13 residues. V gave up 1 base and J gave up 5 bases, with 6 bases separating them. Using immunoSEQ multiplex PCR, the repertoire was profiled, and TCRdb retains in-frame clones only, with some absent. The table records roughly 2 million clones, about 95% of them present only once. Naivety among CD8 cells was defined by CD45RO negativity and positive CCR7 selection, thereby excluding terminally differentiated effector memory CD45RA+ cells.

This sequence was found in a man aged 18 to 29 in good health. This rearrangement joins TRBV7-9 to TRBJ1-5; the D gene is possibly TRBD1 (5 bases). Material: naive CD8+ T cells sorted from blood. The CDR3 nucleotides read TGTGCCAGCAGCTTAGAAGGGGATCAGCCCCAGCATTTT. Translated: CASSLEGDQPQHF.